The clone carrying this T cell receptor (beta chain) came up a few times. What it recognizes is unknown. This sample is drawn from a study of beta chain features in type 1 diabetes. Of the isolated RNA, all was reverse transcribed, and so the sequenced material was expressed TCRB transcripts. TCRdb's table, derived via immunoSEQ multiplex PCR, lists solely in-frame clones and lacks some. The sample consists of about 650,000 clones, approximately 13% of them appearing once. Study-wide points: Shorter TCRB CDR3s, moderately but significantly so, were found in Type 1 diabetes patients in all four CD4+ subsets.

Germline-derived CDR1 and CDR2 are SNHLY and FYNNEI. This CDR3 comprises 16 residues. V lost 2 bases, J lost 0 bases, and 10 bases lay in between. This receptor was identified in a man aged 25 to 40 with type 1 diabetes. Sequencing was performed on naive CD4+ T cells from blood. The chain has TRBV2 and TRBJ2-2; either TRBD1 or TRBD2 may fit D (5 bases each). CDR3 loop: CASSENGAANTGELFF. In DNA form, the CDR3 reads TGTGCCAGCAGTGAAAACGGGGCGGCGAACACCGGGGAGCTGTTTTTT.